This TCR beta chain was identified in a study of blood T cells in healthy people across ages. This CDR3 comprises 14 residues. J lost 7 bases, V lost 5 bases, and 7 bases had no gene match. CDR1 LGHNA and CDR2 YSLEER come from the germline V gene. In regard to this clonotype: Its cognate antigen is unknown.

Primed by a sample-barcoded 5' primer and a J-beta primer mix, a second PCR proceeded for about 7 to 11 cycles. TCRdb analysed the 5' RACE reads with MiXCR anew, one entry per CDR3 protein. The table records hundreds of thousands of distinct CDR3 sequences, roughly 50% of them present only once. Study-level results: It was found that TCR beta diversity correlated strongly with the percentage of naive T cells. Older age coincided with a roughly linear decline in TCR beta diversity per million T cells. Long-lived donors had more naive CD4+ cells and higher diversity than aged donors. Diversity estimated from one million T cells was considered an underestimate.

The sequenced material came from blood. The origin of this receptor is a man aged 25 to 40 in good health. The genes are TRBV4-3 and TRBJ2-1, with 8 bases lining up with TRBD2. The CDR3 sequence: CASSWERGRNEQFF. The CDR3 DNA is TGCGCCAGCAGCTGGGAGCGGGGGAGGAATGAGCAGTTCTTC.